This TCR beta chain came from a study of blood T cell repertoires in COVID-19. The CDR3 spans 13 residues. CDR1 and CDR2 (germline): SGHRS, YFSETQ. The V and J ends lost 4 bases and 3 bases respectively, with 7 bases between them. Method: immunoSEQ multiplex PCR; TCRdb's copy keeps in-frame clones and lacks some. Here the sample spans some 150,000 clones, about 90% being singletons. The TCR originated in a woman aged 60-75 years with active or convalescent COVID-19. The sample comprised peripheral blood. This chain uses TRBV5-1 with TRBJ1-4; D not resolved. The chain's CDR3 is CASSAGANEKLFF. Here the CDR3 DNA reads TGCGCCAGCAGCGCGGGAGCTAATGAAAAACTGTTTTTT.